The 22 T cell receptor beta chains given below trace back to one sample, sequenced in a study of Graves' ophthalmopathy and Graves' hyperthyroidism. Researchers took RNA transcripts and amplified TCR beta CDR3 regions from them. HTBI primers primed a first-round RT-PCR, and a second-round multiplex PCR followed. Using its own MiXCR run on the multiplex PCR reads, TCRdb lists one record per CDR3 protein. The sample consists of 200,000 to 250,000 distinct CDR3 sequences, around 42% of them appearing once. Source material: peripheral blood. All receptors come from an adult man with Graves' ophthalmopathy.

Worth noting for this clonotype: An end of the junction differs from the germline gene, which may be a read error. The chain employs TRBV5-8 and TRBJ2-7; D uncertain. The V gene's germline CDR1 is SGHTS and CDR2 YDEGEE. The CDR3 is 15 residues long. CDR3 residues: CASSLGASRSYEQYF. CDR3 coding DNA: TGCGCCAGCAGCTTGGGCGCCTCCCGGTCCTACGAGCAGTACTTC.

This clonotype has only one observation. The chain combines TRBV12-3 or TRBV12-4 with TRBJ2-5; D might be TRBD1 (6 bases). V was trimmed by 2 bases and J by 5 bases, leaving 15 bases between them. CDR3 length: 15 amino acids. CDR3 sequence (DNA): TGTGCCAGCAGTTTACAGGGGACCCTGATGGAGACCCAGTACTTC. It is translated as CASSLQGTLMETQYF.

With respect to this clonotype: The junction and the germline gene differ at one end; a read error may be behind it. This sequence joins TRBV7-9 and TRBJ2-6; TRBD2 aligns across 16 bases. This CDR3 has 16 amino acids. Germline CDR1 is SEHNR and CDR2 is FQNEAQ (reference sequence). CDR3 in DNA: TGTGCCAGCAGCCCCGGGACTAGCGGGGGGGGCAACGTCCTGACTTTC. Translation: CASSPGTSGGGNVLTF.

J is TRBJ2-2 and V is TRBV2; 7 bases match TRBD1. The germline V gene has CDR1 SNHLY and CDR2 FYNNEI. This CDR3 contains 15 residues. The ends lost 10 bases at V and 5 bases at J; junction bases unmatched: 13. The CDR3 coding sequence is TGTGCCACCCTGGCCCTGACAGGGCGGACCGGGGAGCTGTTTTTT. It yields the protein CATLALTGRTGELFF. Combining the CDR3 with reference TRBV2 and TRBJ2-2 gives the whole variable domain EPEVTQTPSHQVTQMGQEVILRCVPISNHLYFYWYRQILGQKVEFLVSFYNNEISEKSEIFDDQFSVERPDGSNFTLKIRSTKLEDSAMYFCATLALTGRTGELFFGEGSRLTVL.

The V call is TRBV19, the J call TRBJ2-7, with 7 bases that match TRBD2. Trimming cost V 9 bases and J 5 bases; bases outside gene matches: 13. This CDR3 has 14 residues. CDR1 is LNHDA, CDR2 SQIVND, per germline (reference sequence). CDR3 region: CARQWGEGCNEQYF. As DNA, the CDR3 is TGTGCCAGGCAATGGGGGGAGGGTTGCAACGAGCAGTACTTC.

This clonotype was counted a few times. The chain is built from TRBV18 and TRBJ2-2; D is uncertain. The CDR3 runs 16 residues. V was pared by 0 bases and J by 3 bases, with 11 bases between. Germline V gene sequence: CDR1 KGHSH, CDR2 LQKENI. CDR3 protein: CASSPPSLADTGELFF. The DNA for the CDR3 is TGTGCCAGCTCACCACCCAGCCTCGCGGACACCGGGGAGCTGTTTTTT.

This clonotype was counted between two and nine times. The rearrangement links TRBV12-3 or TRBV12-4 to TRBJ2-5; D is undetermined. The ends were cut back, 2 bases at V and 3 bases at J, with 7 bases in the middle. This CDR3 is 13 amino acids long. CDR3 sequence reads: CASSLTRKETQYF. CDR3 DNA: TGTGCCAGCAGTTTAACCCGAAAAGAGACCCAGTACTTC.

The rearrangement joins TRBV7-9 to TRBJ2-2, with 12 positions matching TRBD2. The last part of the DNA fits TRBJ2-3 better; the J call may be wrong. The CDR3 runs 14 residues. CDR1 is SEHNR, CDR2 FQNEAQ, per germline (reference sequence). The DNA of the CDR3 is TGTGCCAGCAGCTCCCGCACTAGCGGGGGGACGCAGTATTTT. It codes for CASSSRTSGGTQYF.

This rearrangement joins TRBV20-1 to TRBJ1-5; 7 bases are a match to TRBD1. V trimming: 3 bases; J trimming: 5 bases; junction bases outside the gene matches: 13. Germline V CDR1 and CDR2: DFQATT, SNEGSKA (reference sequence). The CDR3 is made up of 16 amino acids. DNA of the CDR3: TGCAGTGCTAGGCCCCGTACCAACAGGGGAGATCAGCCCCAGCATTTT. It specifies CSARPRTNRGDQPQHF.

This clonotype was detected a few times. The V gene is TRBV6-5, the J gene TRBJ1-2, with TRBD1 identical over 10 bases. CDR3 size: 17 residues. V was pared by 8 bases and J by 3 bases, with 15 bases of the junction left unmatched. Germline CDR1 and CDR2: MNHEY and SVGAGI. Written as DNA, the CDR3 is TGTGCCAGCCGCTCCTCGAGACAGGGGGCATCCGACTATGGCTACACCTTC. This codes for CASRSSRQGASDYGYTF.

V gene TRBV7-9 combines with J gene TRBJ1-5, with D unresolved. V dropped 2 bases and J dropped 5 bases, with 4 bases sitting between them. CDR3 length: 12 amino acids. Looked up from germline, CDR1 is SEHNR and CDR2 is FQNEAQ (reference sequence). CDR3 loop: CASSLIDQPQHF. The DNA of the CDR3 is TGTGCCAGCAGCTTAATTGATCAGCCCCAGCATTTT.

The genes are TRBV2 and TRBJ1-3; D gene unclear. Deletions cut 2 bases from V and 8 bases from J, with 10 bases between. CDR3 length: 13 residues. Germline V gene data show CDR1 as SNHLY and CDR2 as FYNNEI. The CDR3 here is CASSEIIGDTIYF. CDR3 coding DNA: TGTGCCAGCAGTGAAATAATTGGTGACACCATATATTTT.

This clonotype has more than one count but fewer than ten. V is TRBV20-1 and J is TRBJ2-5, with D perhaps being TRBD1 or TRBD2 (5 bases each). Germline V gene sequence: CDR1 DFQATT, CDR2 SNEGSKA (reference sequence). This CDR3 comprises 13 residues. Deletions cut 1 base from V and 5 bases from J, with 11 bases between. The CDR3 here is CSARVPGTETQYF. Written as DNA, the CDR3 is TGCAGTGCTAGAGTTCCAGGGACGGAGACCCAGTACTTC.

The CDR3 bases are TGTGCCAGCAGATCGAGAACCTATGGCTACACCTTC. Translation gives CASRSRTYGYTF. The chain has TRBV6-5 and TRBJ1-2; D unclear. The germline gives CDR1 MNHEY, CDR2 SVGAGI. CDR3 length: 12 residues. Trimming took 6 bases from V and 4 from J, leaving 9 bases between them.

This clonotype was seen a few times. The CDR3 is CAISEGTRYLSSYEQYF. The CDR3 bases are TGTGCCATCAGTGAGGGGACTAGATATCTTAGCTCCTACGAGCAGTACTTC. V and J are TRBV10-3 and TRBJ2-7; 8 bases match TRBD2. This CDR3 comprises 17 residues. V dropped 2 bases and J dropped 0; count of bases not matched to a gene: 9. CDR1 and CDR2 from the germline V gene are ENHRY and SYGVKD.

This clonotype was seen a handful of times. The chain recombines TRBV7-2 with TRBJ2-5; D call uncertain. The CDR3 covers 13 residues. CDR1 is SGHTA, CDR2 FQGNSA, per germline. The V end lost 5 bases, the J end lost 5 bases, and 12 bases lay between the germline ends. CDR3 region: CASSPSRWETQYF. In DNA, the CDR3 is TGTGCCAGCAGCCCCTCTAGGTGGGAGACCCAGTACTTC.

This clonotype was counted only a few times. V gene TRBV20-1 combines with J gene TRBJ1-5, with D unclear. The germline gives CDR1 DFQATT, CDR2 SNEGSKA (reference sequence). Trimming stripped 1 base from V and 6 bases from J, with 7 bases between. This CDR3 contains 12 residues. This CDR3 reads CSARVRAQPQHF. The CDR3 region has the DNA TGCAGTGCTAGAGTAAGGGCTCAGCCCCAGCATTTT.

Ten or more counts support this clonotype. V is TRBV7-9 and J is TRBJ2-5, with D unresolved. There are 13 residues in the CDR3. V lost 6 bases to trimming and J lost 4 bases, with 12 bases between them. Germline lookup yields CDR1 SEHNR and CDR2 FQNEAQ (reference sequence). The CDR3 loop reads CASSSWGVETQYF. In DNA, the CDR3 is TGTGCCAGCAGTTCTTGGGGTGTAGAGACCCAGTACTTC.

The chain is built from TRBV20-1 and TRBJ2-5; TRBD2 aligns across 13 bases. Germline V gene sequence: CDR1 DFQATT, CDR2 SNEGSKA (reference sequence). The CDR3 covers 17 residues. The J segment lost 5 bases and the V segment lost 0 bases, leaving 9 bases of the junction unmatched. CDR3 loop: CSARDRPGLAGWETQYF. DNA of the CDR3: TGCAGTGCTAGAGATCGTCCGGGACTAGCGGGATGGGAGACCCAGTACTTC.

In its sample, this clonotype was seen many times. CDR3 loop: CASSRSYEQYF. DNA of the CDR3: TGTGCCAGCAGTCGGAGCTACGAGCAGTACTTC. The chain employs TRBV2 and TRBJ2-7, with D uncertain. This CDR3 is built from 11 residues. The germline V gene encodes CDR1 SNHLY and CDR2 FYNNEI. V shed 5 bases and J shed 3 bases, with 5 bases lying between them.

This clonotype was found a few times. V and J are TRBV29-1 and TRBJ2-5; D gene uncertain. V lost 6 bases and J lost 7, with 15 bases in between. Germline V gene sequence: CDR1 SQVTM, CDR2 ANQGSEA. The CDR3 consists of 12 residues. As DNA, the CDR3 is TGCAGCGTCCCCAATTGGGAAGGGACCCAGTACTTC. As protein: CSVPNWEGTQYF.

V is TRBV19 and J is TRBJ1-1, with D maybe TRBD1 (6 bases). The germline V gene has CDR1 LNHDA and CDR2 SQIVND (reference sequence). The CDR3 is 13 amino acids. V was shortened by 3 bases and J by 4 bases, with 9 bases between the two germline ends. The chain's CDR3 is CASSISGVTEAFF. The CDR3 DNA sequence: TGTGCCAGTAGTATTTCAGGGGTCACTGAAGCTTTCTTT.